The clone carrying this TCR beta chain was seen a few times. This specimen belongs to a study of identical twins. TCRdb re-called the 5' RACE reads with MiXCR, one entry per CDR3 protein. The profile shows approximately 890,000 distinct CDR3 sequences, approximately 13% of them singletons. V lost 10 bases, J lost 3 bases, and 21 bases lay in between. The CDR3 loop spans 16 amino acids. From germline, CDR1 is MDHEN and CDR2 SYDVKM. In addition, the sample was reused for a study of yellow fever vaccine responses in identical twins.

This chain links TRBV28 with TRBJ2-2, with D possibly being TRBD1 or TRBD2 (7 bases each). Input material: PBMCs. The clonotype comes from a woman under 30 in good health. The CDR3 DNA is TGTGCCACCACACCGGGGAGGGGGCCCCACACCGGGGAGCTGTTTTTT. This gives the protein CATTPGRGPHTGELFF.